This TCR beta chain came from a study of T cells after yellow fever vaccination. Study as a whole: SMART-Seq v4 Ultra Low Input served to prepare low-cell-number fractions. Regarding the study as a whole: The secondary response was weaker but peaked faster, day 5 versus 15. Relatively few clonotypes were ones that appeared in both CD4 and CD8 compartments.

V gave up 2 bases and J gave up 8 bases; unmatched junction bases: 10. The germline V gene has CDR1 SGHRS and CDR2 YFSETQ. The CDR3 is made up of 16 amino acids. Universal primer sites and UMIs were introduced during 5'RACE template-switching synthesis of TCR cDNA. TCRdb redid the calling of the 5' RACE reads with MiXCR, one entry per CDR3 protein. The sample shows 500,000 to 550,000 distinct CDR3 sequences, roughly 22% of them seen only once. For this clonotype: The antigen is not known.

This TCR derives from a man aged 18 to 30 who received the YFV17D yellow fever vaccine. Source: PBMCs, taken about 20 days after the first yellow fever vaccination. V and J are TRBV5-1 and TRBJ2-2, with 9 bases that match TRBD1. The CDR3 region has the DNA TGCGCCAGCAGCTTAAACAGGGGGCGATCTACAGGGGAGCTGTTTTTT. It codes for CASSLNRGRSTGELFF.